Described below is a single T cell receptor (beta chain) sequence and its context. What it binds is unknown. The junction does not match germline at one end; this may be a read error. The sample comes from a study of blood T cells in healthy people across ages. Study as a whole: Per two T cells, about one barcoded beta molecule was captured through template switching. Findings and limits, study-wide: Long-lived donors had more naive CD4+ cells and higher diversity than aged donors.

The CDR3 contains 14 residues. CDR1 is MGHRA, CDR2 YSYEKL, per germline. Alongside a J-beta primer mix, a sample-barcoded 5' primer served in a second PCR lasting about 7 to 12 cycles. From the 5' RACE reads, TCRdb called clonotypes with MiXCR, one entry per CDR3 protein. The sample records 1.5 million to 2 million distinct CDR3 sequences, 28% being singletons. The TCR was taken from a woman under 40 in good health. The chain recombines TRBV4-1 with TRBJ2-5; D gene uncertain. The sequencing input was blood. CDR3 sequence (DNA): TGCGCCAGCTGCCAAGAGTCGTACCAAGAGACCCAGTACTTC. This sequence encodes CASCQESYQETQYF.